The 2 T cell receptor beta chains below all came from one sample that was sequenced in a study of cytomegalovirus exposure and HLA in healthy donors listed by TCRdb under 2017. Library preparation employed the immunoSEQ multiplex PCR assay. The multiplex PCR relied on a mix of 60 forward primers for TCR Vbeta segments and 13 reverse primers for TCR Jbeta segments. The source is immuneACCESS, and TCRdb retained only in-frame sequences with V and J called. Part of the clones is not carried over; for the studies checked, unresolved V genes explain less than half of this, and the remainder is unexplained. This sample holds 160,000 or so clones; approximately 88% were observed only once. The top ten hold over 1.5% of the sample. The sequencing sample was made of PBMCs. The receptors here all came from a woman younger than 30 in good health and CMV-seronegative.

V is TRBV7-2 and J is TRBJ2-7; D may be TRBD2 (6 bases). The length of the CDR3 is 16 residues. The ends were cut back, 1 base at V and 0 bases at J, with 13 bases in the middle. Germline V gene lookup returns CDR1 SGHTA and CDR2 FQGNSA. The CDR3: CASSLVGGVSSYEQYF. Written as DNA, the CDR3 is TGTGCCAGCAGCTTAGTAGGAGGGGTTAGCTCCTACGAGCAGTACTTC.

On this clone itself: A junction end diverges from the germline sequence, so it may reflect a read error. The CDR3 here is CSSSLTVAEQYF. CDR3 nucleotide sequence: TGTTCCAGCAGCCTAACAGTCGCCGAGCAGTACTTC. The gene calls are TRBV7-9 and TRBJ2-7; the D is unclear. CDR3 length equals 12 residues. From germline, CDR1 is SEHNR and CDR2 FQNEAQ (reference sequence).